This is a list of T cell receptor beta chains from one sample in a study of control samples from healthy donors and cancer patients. Profiling relied on immunoSEQ multiplex PCR, and the TCRdb table lists in-frame clones only, not all of them. Among about 49,000 clones listed, about 86% were seen once. Sequenced input: PBMCs. These receptors all stem from a woman between 45 and 60 years old with lung cancer. Both conserved end residues are part of each CDR3. D genes are given only for firm matches. Size is stated for part of the rows, as once, few or many counts, or as a class when the clone is expanded.

TRBV19	.	.	TRBJ1-2	CASSIQGKANYGYTF	TGTGCCAGTAGTATACAGGGCAAGGCTAACTATGGCTACACCTTC
TRBV4-1	.	.	TRBJ2-5	CASSQPRDGGQETQYF	TGCGCCAGCAGCCAGCCTCGGGACGGGGGGCAGGAGACCCAGTACTTC
TRBV7-8	.	.	TRBJ2-5	CASSWITAEYQETQYF	TGTGCCAGCAGCTGGATTACTGCAGAGTACCAAGAGACCCAGTACTTC
TRBV2	TRBD2	.	TRBJ2-7	CASSLPGSGGASYEQYF	TGTGCCAGCAGTCTACCCGGTAGCGGGGGGGCCTCCTACGAGCAGTACTTC
TRBV7-9	.	.	TRBJ1-1	CASSLGTVNTEAFF	TGTGCCAGCAGCTTAGGGACGGTAAACACTGAAGCTTTCTTT
TRBV10-2	TRBD1	.	TRBJ1-1	CASRQGAMNTEAFF	TGCGCCAGCAGACAGGGGGCGATGAACACTGAAGCTTTCTTT
TRBV6-5	.	.	TRBJ2-7	CASSYSDSYEQYF	TGTGCCAGCAGTTACTCGGACAGCTACGAGCAGTACTTC
TRBV7-2	TRBD1	.	TRBJ1-1	CASSSDRGIEAFF	TGTGCCAGCAGCTCCGACAGGGGAATTGAAGCTTTCTTT
TRBV7-2	TRBD2	.	TRBJ2-5	CASSPGRLAGGPGQETQYF	TGTGCCAGCAGCCCCGGCCGACTAGCGGGGGGGCCGGGACAAGAGACCCAGTACTTC
TRBV6-5	TRBD2	.	TRBJ2-7	CASRATSGFPYEQYF	TGTGCCAGCAGAGCGACTAGCGGGTTTCCCTACGAGCAGTACTTC
TRBV10-2	.	.	TRBJ1-2	CASSNGGDGYTF	TGCGCCAGCAGTAACGGAGGAGATGGCTACACCTTC
TRBV30	TRBD1	.	TRBJ1-2	CACSGQGGGYTF	TGTGCCTGTTCGGGACAGGGAGGAGGCTACACCTTC
TRBV2	.	once	TRBJ2-7	CASSGGGPYEQYF	TGTGCCAGCAGTGGGGGGGGGCCCTACGAGCAGTACTTC
TRBV3-1/TRBV3-2	.	.	TRBJ1-1	CASSLRDSNTEAFF	TGTGCCAGCAGCCTTCGAGACTCGAACACTGAAGCTTTCTTT
TRBV6-6	TRBD2	.	TRBJ2-3	CASTYREGDTQYF	TGTGCCAGCACCTATAGGGAGGGGGATACGCAGTATTTT
TRBV9	TRBD2	.	TRBJ2-1	CASSAGGGILFF	TGTGCCAGCAGCGCTGGCGGGGGGATTCTGTTCTTC
TRBV11-3	.	.	TRBJ1-1	CASSLDQNTEAFF	TGTGCCAGCAGCTTAGATCAGAACACTGAAGCTTTCTTT
TRBV4-1	.	.	TRBJ1-6	CASSQDPEVSSYNSPLHF	TGCGCCAGCAGCCAAGATCCGGAGGTCAGCTCCTATAATTCACCCCTCCACTTT
TRBV24-1	.	.	TRBJ2-2	CATSDLTGEDTGELFF	TGTGCCACCAGTGATTTGACAGGGGAGGACACCGGGGAGCTGTTTTTT
TRBV5-1	TRBD1	.	TRBJ2-1	CASSPDRVNEQFF	TGCGCCAGCAGCCCGGACAGGGTTAATGAGCAGTTCTTC
TRBV2	.	.	TRBJ1-1	CASNRVTEAFF	TGTGCCAGCAACAGGGTCACTGAAGCTTTCTTT
TRBV7-2	.	few	TRBJ2-6	CASSLGAGSSGANVLTF	TGTGCCAGCAGCTTAGGAGCGGGCAGCTCTGGGGCCAACGTCCTGACTTTC
TRBV7-8	.	once	TRBJ1-1	CASSYELNTEAFF	TGTGCCAGCAGCTACGAACTGAACACTGAAGCTTTCTTT
TRBV6-1	.	.	TRBJ1-1	CASREGVTEAFF	TGTGCCAGCAGGGAAGGGGTAACTGAAGCTTTCTTT
TRBV5-6	.	.	TRBJ1-2	CASSRAEWSYTF	TGTGCCAGCAGCCGGGCGGAGTGGAGCTACACCTTC
TRBV9	.	.	TRBJ2-3	CASSGHTSTDTQYF	TGTGCCAGCAGCGGGCATACTAGCACAGATACGCAGTATTTT
TRBV19	TRBD1	.	TRBJ1-1	CASSMQGANTEAFF	TGTGCCAGTAGTATGCAGGGGGCGAACACTGAAGCTTTCTTT
TRBV27	TRBD1	.	TRBJ1-6	CASSLYRGTDSPLHF	TGTGCCAGCAGTCTATACAGGGGAACGGATTCACCCCTCCACTTT
TRBV7-9	TRBD1	.	TRBJ2-7	CASADRGPYEQYF	TGTGCCAGCGCGGACAGGGGGCCCTACGAGCAGTACTTC